This is a list of T cell receptor beta chains from one sample in a study of shared clonotypes between healthy human individuals. The protocol was immunoSEQ multiplex PCR, while the TCRdb copy is restricted to in-frame clones and leaves out a portion. The data hold around 1,900,000 clones, with roughly 93% observed a single time. The sample consisted of naive CD8+ T cells from PBMCs. All receptors come from a man younger than 35 in good health. Some clones in this sample may be carry-over from other donors' samples. The CDR3 runs from the conserved cysteine through the conserved F or W. D genes are given only for firm matches. Size tells how often a clone was seen (once, few, many) or the class of an expanded clone, and some rows leave it out.

D | J | V | size | DNA | CDR3
. | TRBJ1-1 | TRBV7-9 | . | TGTGCCAGCAGCTTACAGGGGATGAACACTGAAGCTTTCTTT | CASSLQGMNTEAFF
. | TRBJ2-1 | TRBV11-2 | once | TGTGCCAGCAGCAATAGGGGGAGCCGGGAGGAGTTCTTC | CASSNRGSREEFF
TRBD1 | TRBJ2-7 | TRBV19 | few | TGTGCCAGTAGTCTAGGACAGGGGGCCTACGAGCAGTACTTC | CASSLGQGAYEQYF
. | TRBJ2-1 | TRBV27 | . | TGTGCCAGCAGTTTAAGACCCGATGAGCAGTTCTTC | CASSLRPDEQFF
. | TRBJ1-5 | TRBV19 | . | TGTGCCAGTAGCTGGAGGGGTGTCAATCAGCCCCAGCATTTT | CASSWRGVNQPQHF
. | TRBJ2-4 | TRBV7-8 | . | TGTGCCAGCAGCTTAGGAACAGGGCGGGACATTCAGTACTTC | CASSLGTGRDIQYF
. | TRBJ1-2 | TRBV5-6 | . | TGTGCCAGCAGCTTGTCTAGAGCTAACTATGGCTACACCTTC | CASSLSRANYGYTF
. | TRBJ2-1 | TRBV7-6 | once | TGTGCCAGCAGCTCCCCAGACAGGCTGAGTTTGTCCTACAATGAGCAGTTCTTC | CASSSPDRLSLSYNEQFF
. | TRBJ1-4 | TRBV5-4 | . | TGTGCCAGCAGCTTGGGATTGTCAACTAATGAAAAACTGTTTTTT | CASSLGLSTNEKLFF
TRBD2 | TRBJ2-7 | TRBV4-1 | . | TGCGCCAGCAGCCTACTAGCGGGAGGAAGGGACTACGAGCAGTACTTC | CASSLLAGGRDYEQYF